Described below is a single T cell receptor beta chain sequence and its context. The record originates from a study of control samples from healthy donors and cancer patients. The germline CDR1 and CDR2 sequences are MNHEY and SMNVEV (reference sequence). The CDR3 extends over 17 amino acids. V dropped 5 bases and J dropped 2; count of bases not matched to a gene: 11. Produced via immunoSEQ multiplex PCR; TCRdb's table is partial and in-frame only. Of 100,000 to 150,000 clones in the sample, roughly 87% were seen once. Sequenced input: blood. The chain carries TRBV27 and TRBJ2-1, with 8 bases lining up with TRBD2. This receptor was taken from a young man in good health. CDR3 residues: CASSISGGRGTYNEQFF. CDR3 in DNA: TGTGCCAGCAGTATTTCGGGAGGGAGGGGTACCTACAATGAGCAGTTCTTC.